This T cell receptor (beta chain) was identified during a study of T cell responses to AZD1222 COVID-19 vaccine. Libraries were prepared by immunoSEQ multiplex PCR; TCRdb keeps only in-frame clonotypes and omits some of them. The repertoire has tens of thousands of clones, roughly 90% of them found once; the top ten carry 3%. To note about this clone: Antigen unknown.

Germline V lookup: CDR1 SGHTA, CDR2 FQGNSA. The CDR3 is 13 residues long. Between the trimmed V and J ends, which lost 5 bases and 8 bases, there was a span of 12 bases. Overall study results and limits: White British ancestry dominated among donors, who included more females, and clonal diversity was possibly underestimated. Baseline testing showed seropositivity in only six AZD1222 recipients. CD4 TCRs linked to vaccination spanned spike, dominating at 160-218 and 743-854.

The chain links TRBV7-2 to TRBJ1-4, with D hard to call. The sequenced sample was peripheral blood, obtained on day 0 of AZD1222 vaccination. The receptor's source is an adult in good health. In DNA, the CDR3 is TGTGCCAGCAGCGCCCGAATTGGGGAAAAACTGTTTTTT. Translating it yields CASSARIGEKLFF.